Listed here are 5 T cell receptor beta chains from one sample, sequenced in a study of early T cells in non-severe SARS-CoV-2 infection. TCRdb processed the 5' RACE reads anew with MiXCR; each CDR3 protein has one entry. The repertoire has tens of thousands of distinct CDR3 sequences, around 10% of them found once; the top ten carry 2.6%. Sequencing was done on a sample of whole blood. Receptor source: an adult who was a healthcare worker with PCR-confirmed SARS-CoV-2 infection or an uninfected control (not recorded which).

This clonotype came up a few times. J is TRBJ1-4 and V is TRBV28, with 7 bases identical to TRBD1. The CDR3 covers 15 residues. Trimming took 5 bases from V and 8 from J; bases not matched to a gene: 11. The germline gives CDR1 MDHEN, CDR2 SYDVKM. The CDR3 nucleotides read TGTGCCAGCAGTCCGCTACAGGGGAGGGAAGAAAAACTGTTTTTT. This encodes CASSPLQGREEKLFF. Variable domain in full (rest from reference TRBV28 and TRBJ1-4): DVKVTQSSRYLVKRTGEKVFLECVQDMDHENMFWYRQDPGLGLRLIYFSYDVKMKEKGDIPEGYSVSREKKERFSLILESASTNQTSMYLCASSPLQGREEKLFFGSGTQLSVL.

This clonotype was recorded many times. V and J are TRBV28 and TRBJ2-1; TRBD2 might be the D (5 bases). This CDR3 is built from 14 residues. The germline gives CDR1 MDHEN, CDR2 SYDVKM. V lost 3 bases and J lost 5, with 11 bases in between. CDR3 sequence: CASSFHPGNNEQFF. CDR3 coding DNA: TGTGCCAGCAGTTTCCACCCGGGGAACAATGAGCAGTTCTTC.

With respect to this clonotype: This may come from a read error, since a much larger clone is one base off. This CDR3 fails to terminate in the conserved phenylalanine or tryptophan, so it likely reflects a read error. The V call is TRBV4-1, the J call TRBJ1-6; D gene uncertain. CDR3 length: 14 amino acids. Trimming removed 0 bases at V and 7 bases at J, with 7 bases between. The V gene's germline CDR1 is MGHRA and CDR2 YSYEKL. The CDR3: CASSQDWVNSPLHY. The CDR3 DNA follows: TGCGCCAGCAGCCAAGATTGGGTGAATTCACCCCTCCACTAT.

This chain uses TRBV7-9 with TRBJ2-7, with D unclear. V was clipped by 2 bases and J by 3 bases, with 8 bases between them. This CDR3 contains 13 residues. CDR1 is SEHNR and CDR2 is FQNEAQ in the germline V gene (reference sequence). The CDR3 region is CASSLSPNYEQYF. The DNA for the CDR3 is TGTGCCAGCAGCTTATCGCCGAACTACGAGCAGTACTTC.

This clonotype appeared a few times. This chain connects TRBV28 to TRBJ1-5; D perhaps matches TRBD1 (5 bases). The V gene's germline CDR1 is MDHEN and CDR2 SYDVKM. V was shortened by 7 bases and J by 1 base, with 11 bases between the two germline ends. The CDR3 is made up of 14 amino acids. Written as DNA, the CDR3 is TGTGCCAGCATCATTGGGGGGAGCAATCAGCCCCAGCATTTT. This encodes CASIIGGSNQPQHF.